Listed here are 25 T cell receptor beta chains from one sample, sequenced in a study of T cell repertoires in aging, cancer and after chemotherapy. Amplification of TCR beta used genomic DNA extracted from peripheral blood. TRB rearrangements spanning V, D and J were amplified using mixed TRB-A/B primers. TCRdb ran MiXCR on the multiplex PCR reads and lists one entry per CDR3 protein. The table records fewer than 7,000 distinct CDR3 sequences, under 35% of them present only once. Sequenced input: blood. The source is a human donor with a blood cancer.

The V gene is TRBV6-5, the J gene TRBJ2-5, with unresolved D. Germline CDR1 and CDR2: MNHEY and SVGAGI. CDR3 length equals 13 residues. V lost 6 bases, J lost 5 bases, and 13 bases lay in between. CDR3 in DNA: TGTGCCAGCAGCACCGATTTTTTGGAGACCCAGTACTTC. It yields the protein CASSTDFLETQYF.

This clonotype is judged medium-sized. The chain joins TRBV6-6 to TRBJ2-2; D is ambiguous. The germline V and J ends were trimmed by 0 bases and 4 bases, with 6 bases remaining between them. The CDR3 has 14 amino acids. The V gene's germline CDR1 is MNHNY and CDR2 SVGAGI (reference sequence). The CDR3 spells CASSYSYPTGELFF. The DNA for the CDR3 is TGTGCCAGCAGTTACTCGTACCCCACCGGGGAGCTGTTTTTT.

V usage is TRBV13 and J usage is TRBJ2-1, with 8 nucleotides matching TRBD2. This CDR3 is built from 15 residues. From germline, CDR1 is PRHDT and CDR2 FYEKMQ (reference sequence). The junction had 9 bases not matched to a gene; V was cut back by 3 bases and J by 8 bases. CDR3 nucleotide sequence: TGTGCCAGCAGCTTTACGGGGGGGCCCGTAGATGAGCAGTTCTTC. It yields the protein CASSFTGGPVDEQFF. Supplemented by reference TRBV13 and TRBJ2-1, the full variable domain reads AAGVIQSPRHLIKEKRETATLKCYPIPRHDTVYWYQQGPGQDPQFLISFYEKMQSDKGSIPDRFSAQQFSDYHSELNMSSLELGDSALYFCASSFTGGPVDEQFFGPGTRLTVL.

This clonotype showed up just a few times. The chain employs TRBV11-1 and TRBJ1-1; D uncertain. Between the trimmed V and J ends, which lost 3 bases and 8 bases, there was a span of 10 bases. Per the germline V gene, CDR1 is SGHAT and CDR2 is FQDESV (reference sequence). The CDR3 is made up of 12 amino acids. CDR3 sequence reads: CASSFTGWEAFF. The CDR3 DNA sequence: TGTGCCAGCAGCTTTACGGGTTGGGAAGCTTTCTTT.

This clonotype was counted a few times. V is TRBV5-6 and J is TRBJ2-3; no clear D gene. In germline, CDR1 is SGHDT, CDR2 YYEEEE. V was shortened by 0 bases and J by 5 bases, with 7 bases between the two germline ends. The length of the CDR3 is 13 residues. CDR3 nucleotides: TGTGCCAGCAGCTTGGGTAATGGAGATACGCAGTATTTT. This translates into CASSLGNGDTQYF.

This clonotype was seen more than once but under ten times. This chain uses TRBV2 with TRBJ2-3; D is possibly TRBD1 (6 bases). This CDR3 is built from 14 residues. Trimming shortened V by 7 bases and J by 4 bases, and 15 bases separated the two germline ends. The germline CDR1 and CDR2 sequences are SNHLY and FYNNEI. CDR3 sequence reads: CASMAQGPPDTQYF. DNA of the CDR3: TGTGCCAGCATGGCCCAGGGGCCCCCAGATACGCAGTATTTT. Full variable domain (rest looked up from reference TRBV2 and TRBJ2-3): EPEVTQTPSHQVTQMGQEVILRCVPISNHLYFYWYRQILGQKVEFLVSFYNNEISEKSEIFDDQFSVERPDGSNFTLKIRSTKLEDSAMYFCASMAQGPPDTQYFGPGTRLTVL.

This clonotype was observed a handful of times. The J gene is TRBJ1-5, the V gene TRBV6-2 or TRBV6-3; the D is unclear. Germline V lookup: CDR1 MNHEY, CDR2 SVGEGT. V was pared by 4 bases and J by 7 bases, with 11 bases between. The CDR3 covers 13 residues. CDR3 in amino acids: CASSWNGEQPQHF. DNA of the CDR3: TGTGCCAGCAGTTGGAATGGGGAACAGCCCCAGCATTTT.

In this sample, this clonotype turned up a few times. No DNA is shown, since the ends of the CDR3 on it are uncertain; the CDR3 is the one TCRdb lists. The chain couples TRBV27 to TRBJ2-7; whether TRBD1, the table's D call, matches the DNA was not checked. The CDR3 length equals 15 residues, ends included. Germline CDR1 and CDR2: MNHEY and SMNVEV (reference sequence). CDR3 sequence: CASSFLAGGSYEQYF.

This clonotype came up a few times. V and J are TRBV20-1 and TRBJ2-6; 9 positions match TRBD2. The V and J ends lost 5 bases and 1 base, in that order; junction bases with no gene match: 6. This CDR3 spans 16 amino acids. The germline CDR1 and CDR2 sequences are DFQATT and SNEGSKA (reference sequence). The CDR3 DNA follows: TGCAGTGCTGTAGCGGGAGTCCCTTCTGGGGCCAACGTCCTGACTTTC. Translating gives CSAVAGVPSGANVLTF.

By share, this clonotype counts as medium-sized. This chain links TRBV15 with TRBJ1-4; tentatively, D is TRBD1 (5 bases). CDR3 length equals 17 residues. Trimming shortened V by 3 bases and J by 0 bases, and 14 bases separated the two germline ends. In germline, CDR1 is LNHNV, CDR2 YYDKDF (reference sequence). CDR3 in DNA: TGTGCCACCAGCAGGTCGGGACGCCCTGCAACTAATGAAAAACTGTTTTTT. Protein: CATSRSGRPATNEKLFF.

This chain connects TRBV11-3 to TRBJ2-7, with a possible D match to TRBD1 (6 bases). The germline CDR1 and CDR2 sequences are SGHNT and YENEEA. With 5 bases removed from V and 2 bases from J, the gap between germline ends came to 19 bases. The CDR3 sequence is 16 residues long. CDR3 residues: CASSHHGTGTTYEQYF. The DNA of the CDR3 is TGTGCCAGCAGCCACCACGGGACCGGGACAACCTACGAGCAGTACTTC.

This clonotype was seen only a few times. This chain connects TRBV18 to TRBJ2-3; 13 bases are shared with TRBD2. CDR3 length equals 17 residues. Germline values: CDR1 KGHSH, CDR2 LQKENI. Losses at the gene ends were 4 bases for V and 1 base for J; bases not matched to a gene: 5. The DNA for the CDR3 is TGTGCCAGCTCACGTACGGGACTAGCGGGACGCACAGATACGCAGTATTTT. It translates to CASSRTGLAGRTDTQYF.

This clonotype was seen a few times. The J gene is TRBJ2-1, the V gene TRBV18; 7 bases align to TRBD1. After removal of 4 bases from V and 5 bases from J, the junction contained 5 bases not matched to a gene. Germline V gene lookup returns CDR1 KGHSH and CDR2 LQKENI. The CDR3 extends over 14 amino acids. The CDR3 protein is CASSQVGQDNEQFF. CDR3 sequence (DNA): TGTGCCAGCTCACAAGTCGGACAGGACAATGAGCAGTTCTTC.

In its sample, this clonotype is medium-sized. The V call is TRBV29-1, the J call TRBJ1-5; D might be TRBD1 (5 bases). Trimming shortened V by 6 bases and J by 7 bases, and 13 bases separated the two germline ends. Germline CDR1 SQVTM, CDR2 ANQGSEA. The CDR3 loop spans 12 amino acids. CDR3 region: CSVGARDQPQHF. The CDR3, as DNA: TGCAGCGTAGGGGCCAGGGACCAGCCCCAGCATTTT.

As to this clonotype: Sequence at one end of the junction differs from germline and may be a read error. The J gene is TRBJ2-3, the V gene TRBV5-6; the match to TRBD1 covers 8 bases. CDR1 is SGHDT and CDR2 is YYEEEE in the germline V gene. There are 14 residues in the CDR3. The CDR3 reads CASSPGQDTDTQYF. As DNA, the CDR3 is TGCGCCAGCAGCCCGGGACAGGACACAGATACGCAGTATTTT. Combining the CDR3 with reference TRBV5-6 and TRBJ2-3 gives the whole variable domain DAGVTQSPTHLIKTRGQQVTLRCSPKSGHDTVSWYQQALGQGPQFIFQYYEEEERQRGNFPDRFSGHQFPNYSSELNVNALLLGDSALYLCASSPGQDTDTQYFGPGTRLTVL.

V is TRBV12-3 or TRBV12-4 and J is TRBJ2-5; 7 bases agree with TRBD1. V shed 5 bases, J shed 2 bases, and the junction held 11 bases outside the gene matches. CDR3 length: 16 amino acids. The CDR3 nucleotides read TGTGCCAGCAGTACCCGTACTCCGGGACAGCAAGAGACCCAGTACTTC. This encodes CASSTRTPGQQETQYF.

The V and J genes are TRBV28 and TRBJ2-2, with 7 bases that match TRBD1. Germline assignment: CDR1 MDHEN and CDR2 SYDVKM. The CDR3 contains 13 residues. CDR3 region: CVSGQANTGELFF. CDR3 sequence (DNA): TGTGTGTCCGGACAGGCGAACACCGGGGAGCTGTTTTTT.

As concerns this clonotype: This may arise from a read error, as a much more abundant clone is one base away. The chain employs TRBV29-1 and TRBJ1-2; D remains ambiguous. V was clipped by 6 bases and J by 4 bases, with 15 bases between them. CDR3 length equals 13 residues. Germline-derived CDR1 and CDR2 are SQVTM and ANQGSEA. The CDR3 bases are TGCAGCGTCCGAAAGGGCCCCTCCTATGGCTACACCTTC. It translates to CSVRKGPSYGYTF.

This chain uses TRBV25-1 with TRBJ1-6, with D unresolved. The ends were cut back, 1 base at V and 7 bases at J, with 8 bases in the middle. From germline, CDR1 is MGHDK and CDR2 SYGVNS. The CDR3 totals 14 residues. This CDR3 reads CASSELLRNSPLHF. CDR3 nucleotides: TGTGCCAGCAGTGAATTGCTAAGGAATTCACCCCTCCACTTT.

This clonotype was counted a few times. The chain links TRBV19 to TRBJ2-7, with 7 bases lining up with TRBD1. CDR1 LNHDA and CDR2 SQIVND come from the germline V gene (reference sequence). CDR3 length: 15 amino acids. The trim removed 1 base at V and 0 bases at J, leaving 3 bases unmatched. The CDR3 spells CASSIGQGFSYEQYF. In DNA form, the CDR3 reads TGTGCCAGTAGTATAGGACAGGGCTTCTCCTACGAGCAGTACTTC.

The chain has TRBV20-1 and TRBJ1-4, with a possible D match to TRBD1 (5 bases). CDR1 and CDR2 from the germline V gene are DFQATT and SNEGSKA (reference sequence). Trimming removed 3 bases from V and 6 bases from J, with 14 bases in between. This CDR3 contains 14 residues. Here the CDR3 reads CSASEGLADEKLFF. The CDR3 nucleotides read TGCAGTGCTAGCGAGGGACTGGCGGATGAAAAACTGTTTTTT.

This clonotype was seen more than once but under ten times. The rearrangement links TRBV20-1 to TRBJ1-5; 7 nucleotides match TRBD1. The CDR3 runs 12 residues. Germline CDR1 reads DFQATT; CDR2 reads SNEGSKA (reference sequence). Trimming took 6 bases from V and 7 from J; bases not matched to a gene: 6. The CDR3 coding sequence is TGCAGTGCGAACAGGGGCGGGCAGCCCCAGCATTTT. Protein product: CSANRGGQPQHF.

The rearrangement joins TRBV5-5 to TRBJ1-1; the D gene is possibly TRBD1 (5 bases). The ends were cut back, 7 bases at V and 10 bases at J, with 14 bases in the middle. CDR1 is SGHKS and CDR2 is YYEKEE in the germline V gene (reference sequence). The CDR3 spans 11 residues. The CDR3 DNA reads as TGTGCCAGCGGTCGCGGGGCGGGAGCTTTCTTT. It specifies CASGRGAGAFF.

V is TRBV27 and J is TRBJ2-5; TRBD1 matches 9 bases. The CDR3 has 14 residues. Germline V CDR1 and CDR2: MNHEY, SMNVEV (reference sequence). Germline trimming cut 4 bases from V and 7 bases from J; bases unmatched to any gene: 7. The CDR3 DNA sequence: TGTGCCAGCAGTTCCCGGGACAGGGAGGGGACCCAGTACTTC. Its protein is CASSSRDREGTQYF.

With regard to this clonotype: This may come from a read error, since a much larger clone is one base off. The chain joins TRBV29-1 to TRBJ2-1, with D uncertain. CDR3 length: 11 amino acids. Germline CDR1 reads SQVTM; CDR2 reads ANQGSEA. The ends were cut back, 8 bases at V and 4 bases at J, with 9 bases in the middle. This CDR3 is CSWLEYNEQFF. The CDR3, as DNA: TGCAGCTGGCTGGAATACAATGAGCAGTTCTTC.